This entry is about one T cell receptor beta chain. Its antigen remains unknown. The entry originates in a study of cytomegalovirus exposure and HLA in healthy donors. Study in general: Early released data had around 89 million unique TCRs, all coming from HLA-typed donors.

CDR3 length: 14 residues. After removal of 3 bases from V and 10 bases from J, the junction contained 14 bases not matched to a gene. Germline V gene lookup returns CDR1 SQVTM and CDR2 ANQGSEA. Findings and caveats of the study: According to an earlier analysis, most TCR beta V segments yielded productive rearrangements about 87% or about 30% of the time.

Primers included in the PCR were 60 Vbeta and 13 Jbeta primers. Clones were sequenced by immunoSEQ multiplex PCR, and TCRdb holds only the in-frame ones, with some missing. In the table there are approximately 160,000 clones, around 80% of which are singletons. Source material: PBMCs. The sequence came from a woman aged 30 to 39 in good health and CMV-seropositive. This chain uses TRBV29-1 with TRBJ1-1, with 7 bases that match TRBD1. The CDR3 DNA sequence: TGCAGCGTTGACGCCACCGACGACAGGGTAGGAGCTTTCTTT. It codes for CSVDATDDRVGAFF.